This T cell receptor (beta chain) comes out of a study of shared clonotypes between healthy human individuals. The wider study: Each donor had three CD4 naive, three CD4 memory, two CD8 naive and one CD8 memory plate. Whole-study results and caveats: Among donors, clonotype sharing was expected to be affected by sequencing depth.

It was into CD45RA+ naive and CD45RA-negative memory subsets that the CD4+ cells were split. The CDR3 contains 16 residues. Germline lookup yields CDR1 MNHNS and CDR2 SASEGT. V was cut by 2 bases and J by 4 bases, with 15 bases left in between. Over several immunoSEQ plates, each subset's genomic DNA was distributed in even portions. Produced via immunoSEQ multiplex PCR; TCRdb's table is partial and in-frame only. The sample carries under 1,100,000 clones, roughly 80% recorded once. Regarding this clone: Its antigen is not known.

Sequencing was carried out using memory CD4+ T cells sorted from blood. The sample's subset: CD45RA-negative fraction. The gene calls are TRBV6-1 and TRBJ1-5; D not certain. The TCR originated in a man aged 18 to 30 in good health. CDR3 DNA sequence: TGTGCCAGCAGTGAACAGTGGGGTGGAGGAAATCAGCCCCAGCATTTT. It encodes CASSEQWGGGNQPQHF.